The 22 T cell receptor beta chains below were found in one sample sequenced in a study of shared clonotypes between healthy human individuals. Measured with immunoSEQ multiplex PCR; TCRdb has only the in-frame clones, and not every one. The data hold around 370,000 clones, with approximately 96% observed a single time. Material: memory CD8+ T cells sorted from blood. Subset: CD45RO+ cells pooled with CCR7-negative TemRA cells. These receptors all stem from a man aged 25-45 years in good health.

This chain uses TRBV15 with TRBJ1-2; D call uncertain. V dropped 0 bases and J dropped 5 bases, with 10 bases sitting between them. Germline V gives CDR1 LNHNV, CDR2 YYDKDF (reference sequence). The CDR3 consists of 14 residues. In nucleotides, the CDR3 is TGTGCCACCAGCAGAGACCGCCGAGGATATGGCTACACCTTC. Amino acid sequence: CATSRDRRGYGYTF.

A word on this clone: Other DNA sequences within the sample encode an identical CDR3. For the CDR3, the DNA is TGTGCCAGCAGACAGTTAGCGGACTCCTACAATGAGCAGTTCTTC. It yields the protein CASRQLADSYNEQFF. The J gene is TRBJ2-1, the V gene TRBV5-4; TRBD2 might be the D (6 bases). V was shortened by 5 bases and J by 0 bases, with 12 bases between the two germline ends. The germline V gene encodes CDR1 SGHNT and CDR2 YYREEE (reference sequence). CDR3 length: 15 residues.

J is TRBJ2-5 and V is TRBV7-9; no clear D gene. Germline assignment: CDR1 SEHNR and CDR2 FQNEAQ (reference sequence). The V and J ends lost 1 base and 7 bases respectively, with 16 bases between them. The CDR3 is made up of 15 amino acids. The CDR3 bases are TGTGCCAGCAGCTTAGAAGTACCGCAGAAGGGGACCCAGTACTTC. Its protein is CASSLEVPQKGTQYF.

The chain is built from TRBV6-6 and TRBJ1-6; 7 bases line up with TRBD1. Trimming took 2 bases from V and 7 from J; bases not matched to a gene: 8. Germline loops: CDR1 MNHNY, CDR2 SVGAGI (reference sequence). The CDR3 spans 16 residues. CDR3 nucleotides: TGTGCCAGCAGTTACATACTCGGGACAGTAAATTCACCCCTCCACTTT. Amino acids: CASSYILGTVNSPLHF.

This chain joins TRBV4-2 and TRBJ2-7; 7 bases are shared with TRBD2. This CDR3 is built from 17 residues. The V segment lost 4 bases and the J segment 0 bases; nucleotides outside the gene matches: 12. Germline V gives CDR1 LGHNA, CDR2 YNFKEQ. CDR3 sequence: CASSLYPPGTISYEQYF. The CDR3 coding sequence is TGTGCCAGCAGCCTCTACCCCCCGGGGACTATCTCCTACGAGCAGTACTTC.

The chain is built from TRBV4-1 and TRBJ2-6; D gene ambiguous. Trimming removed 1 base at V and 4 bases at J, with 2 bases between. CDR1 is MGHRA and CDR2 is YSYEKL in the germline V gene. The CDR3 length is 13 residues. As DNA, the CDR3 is TGCGCCAGCAGCCAAGCAGGGGCCAACGTCCTGACTTTC. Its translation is CASSQAGANVLTF.

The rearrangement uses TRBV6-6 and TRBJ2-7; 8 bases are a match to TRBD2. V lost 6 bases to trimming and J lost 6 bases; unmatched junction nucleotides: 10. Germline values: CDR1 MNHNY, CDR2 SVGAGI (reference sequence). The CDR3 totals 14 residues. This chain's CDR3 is CASRYIVAGGEQYF. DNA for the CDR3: TGTGCCAGCAGATATATAGTTGCGGGAGGCGAGCAGTACTTC.

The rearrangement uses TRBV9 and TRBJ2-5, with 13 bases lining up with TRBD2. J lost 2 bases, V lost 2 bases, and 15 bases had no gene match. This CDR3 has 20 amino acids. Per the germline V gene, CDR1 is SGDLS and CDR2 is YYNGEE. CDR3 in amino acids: CASSVGTSGMKKTVQETQYF. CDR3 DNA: TGTGCCAGCAGCGTTGGGACTAGCGGGATGAAGAAGACCGTACAAGAGACCCAGTACTTC.

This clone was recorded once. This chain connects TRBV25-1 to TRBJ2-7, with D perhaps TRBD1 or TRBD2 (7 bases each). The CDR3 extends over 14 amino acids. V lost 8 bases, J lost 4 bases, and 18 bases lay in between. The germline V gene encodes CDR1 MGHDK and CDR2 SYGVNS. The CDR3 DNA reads TGTGCCAGCCGAAGGGAGGGGGCTAGTTACGAGCAGTACTTC. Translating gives CASRREGASYEQYF.

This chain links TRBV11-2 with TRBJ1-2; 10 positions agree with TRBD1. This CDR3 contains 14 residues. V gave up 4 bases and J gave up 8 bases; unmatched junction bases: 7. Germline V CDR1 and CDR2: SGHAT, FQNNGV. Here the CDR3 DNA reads TGTGCCAGCAGCTCGACAGGGGGCGCTCGGGGCTACACCTTC. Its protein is CASSSTGGARGYTF. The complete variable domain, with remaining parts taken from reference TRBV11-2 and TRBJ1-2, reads EAGVAQSPRYKIIEKRQSVAFWCNPISGHATLYWYQQILGQGPKLLIQFQNNGVVDDSQLPKDRFSAERLKGVDSTLKIQPAKLEDSAVYLCASSSTGGARGYTFGSGTRLTVV.

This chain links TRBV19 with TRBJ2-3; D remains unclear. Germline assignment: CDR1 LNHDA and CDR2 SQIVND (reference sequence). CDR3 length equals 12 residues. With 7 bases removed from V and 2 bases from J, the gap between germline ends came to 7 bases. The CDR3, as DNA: TGTGCCAGTACCGGGTACACAGATACGCAGTATTTT. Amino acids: CASTGYTDTQYF.

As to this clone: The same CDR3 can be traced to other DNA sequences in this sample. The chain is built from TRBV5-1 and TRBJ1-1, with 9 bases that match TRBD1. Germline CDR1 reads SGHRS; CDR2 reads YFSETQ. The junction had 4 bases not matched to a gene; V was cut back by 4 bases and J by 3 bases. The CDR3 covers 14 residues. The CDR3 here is CASSPRTGDTEAFF. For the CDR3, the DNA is TGCGCCAGCAGCCCGCGGACAGGGGACACTGAAGCTTTCTTT.

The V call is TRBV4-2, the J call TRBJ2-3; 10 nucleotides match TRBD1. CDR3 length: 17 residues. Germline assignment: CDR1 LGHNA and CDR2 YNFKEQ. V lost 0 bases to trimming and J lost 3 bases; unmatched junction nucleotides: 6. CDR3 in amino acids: CASSQDPTGGRTDTQYF. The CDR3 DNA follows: TGTGCCAGCAGCCAAGACCCGACAGGGGGCAGGACAGATACGCAGTATTTT.

The CDR3 reads CASSLFGLDVQGKETQYF. In DNA, the CDR3 is TGTGCCAGCAGTTTATTTGGGCTGGATGTGCAGGGGAAGGAGACCCAGTACTTC. The V and J genes are TRBV27 and TRBJ2-5; weak D call: TRBD1 (6 bases). Germline lookup yields CDR1 MNHEY and CDR2 SMNVEV (reference sequence). Trimming took 1 base from V and 5 from J, leaving 23 bases between them. This CDR3 comprises 18 residues.

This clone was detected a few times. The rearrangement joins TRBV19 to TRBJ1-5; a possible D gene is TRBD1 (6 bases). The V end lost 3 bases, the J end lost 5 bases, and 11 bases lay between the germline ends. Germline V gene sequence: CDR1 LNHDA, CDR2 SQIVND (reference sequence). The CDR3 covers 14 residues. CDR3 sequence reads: CASSIPTGYQPQHF. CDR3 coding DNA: TGTGCCAGTAGTATCCCAACAGGGTATCAGCCCCAGCATTTT.

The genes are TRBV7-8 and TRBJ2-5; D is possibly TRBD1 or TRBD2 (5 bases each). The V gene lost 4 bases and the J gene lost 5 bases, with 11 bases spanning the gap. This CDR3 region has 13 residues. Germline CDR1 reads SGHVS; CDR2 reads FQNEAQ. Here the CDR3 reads CASSWQGRETQYF. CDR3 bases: TGTGCCAGCAGCTGGCAGGGACGGGAGACCCAGTACTTC.

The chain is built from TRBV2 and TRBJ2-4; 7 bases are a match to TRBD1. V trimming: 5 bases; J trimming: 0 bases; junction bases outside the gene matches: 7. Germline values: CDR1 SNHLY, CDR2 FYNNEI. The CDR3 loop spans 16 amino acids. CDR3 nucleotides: TGTGCCAGCAGTTTTCCCGGGACAGTAGCCAAAAACATTCAGTACTTC. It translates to CASSFPGTVAKNIQYF.

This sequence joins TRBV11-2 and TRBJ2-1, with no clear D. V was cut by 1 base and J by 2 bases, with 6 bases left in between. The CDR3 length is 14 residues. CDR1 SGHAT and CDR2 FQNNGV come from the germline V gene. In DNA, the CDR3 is TGTGCCAGCAGCTTAGTTCCTACCTACAATGAGCAGTTCTTC. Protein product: CASSLVPTYNEQFF.

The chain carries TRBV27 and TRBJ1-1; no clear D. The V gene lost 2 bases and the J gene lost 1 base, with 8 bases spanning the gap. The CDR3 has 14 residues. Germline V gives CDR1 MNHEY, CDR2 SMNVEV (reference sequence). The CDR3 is CASSLPGRNTEAFF. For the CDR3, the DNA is TGTGCCAGCAGTTTACCCGGCAGGAACACTGAAGCTTTCTTT.

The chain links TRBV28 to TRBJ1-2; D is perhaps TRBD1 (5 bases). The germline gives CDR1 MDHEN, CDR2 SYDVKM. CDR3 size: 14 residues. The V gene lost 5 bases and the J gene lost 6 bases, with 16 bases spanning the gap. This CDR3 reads CASSPAAGADGYTF. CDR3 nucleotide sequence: TGTGCCAGCAGTCCCGCGGCCGGGGCAGATGGCTACACCTTC.

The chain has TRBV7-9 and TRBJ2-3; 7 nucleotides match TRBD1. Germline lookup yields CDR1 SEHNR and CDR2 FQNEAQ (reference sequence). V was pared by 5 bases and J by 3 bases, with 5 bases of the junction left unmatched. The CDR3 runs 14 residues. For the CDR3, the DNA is TGTGCCAGCAGCCCACAGGGGTGGACAGATACGCAGTATTTT. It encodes CASSPQGWTDTQYF.

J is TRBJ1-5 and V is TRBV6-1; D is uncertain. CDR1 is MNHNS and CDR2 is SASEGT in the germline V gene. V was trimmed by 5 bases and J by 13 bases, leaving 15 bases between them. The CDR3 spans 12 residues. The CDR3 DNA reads TGTGCCAGCAGTCCACGATTAGGGCCGCAGCATTTT. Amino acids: CASSPRLGPQHF.